Following are 12 T cell receptor beta chains from one sample sequenced in a study of blood T cell repertoires in COVID-19. Generated by immunoSEQ multiplex PCR, the TCRdb table keeps only in-frame clones and is missing some. Altogether under 75,000 clones are present, 73% being singletons, with the ten largest covering less than 20%. The material sequenced was peripheral blood. The receptors come from a woman aged 45 to 65 with active or convalescent COVID-19.

The V gene is TRBV6-4, the J gene TRBJ2-7; 9 nucleotides match TRBD2. CDR1 MRHNA and CDR2 SNTAGT come from the germline V gene. The CDR3 spans 16 residues. Trimming took 5 bases from V and 4 from J; bases not matched to a gene: 12. The CDR3 DNA reads TGTGCCAGCAGTCAACACTCCGGGACTAGCCCATACGAGCAGTACTTC. Amino acids: CASSQHSGTSPYEQYF.

The chain links TRBV5-5 to TRBJ2-5, with 7 bases aligning to TRBD1. This CDR3 is 16 amino acids long. The germline CDR1 and CDR2 sequences are SGHKS and YYEKEE (reference sequence). The V and J ends lost 4 bases and 4 bases, in that order; junction bases with no gene match: 13. CDR3 nucleotide sequence: TGTGCCAGCAGCCCTAGGACAGGAGTCACCGGAGAGACCCAGTACTTC. Its protein is CASSPRTGVTGETQYF.

V usage is TRBV2 and J usage is TRBJ1-2; 10 nucleotides match TRBD1. Per germline, CDR1 SNHLY and CDR2 FYNNEI. This CDR3 is 16 amino acids long. V was clipped by 0 bases and J by 8 bases; unmatched bases: 9. CDR3 sequence: CASSEAPPGQGWGYTF. The CDR3 region has the DNA TGTGCCAGCAGTGAAGCACCTCCGGGACAGGGGTGGGGCTACACCTTC. Full variable domain (remainder filled in from reference TRBV2 and TRBJ1-2): EPEVTQTPSHQVTQMGQEVILRCVPISNHLYFYWYRQILGQKVEFLVSFYNNEISEKSEIFDDQFSVERPDGSNFTLKIRSTKLEDSAMYFCASSEAPPGQGWGYTFGSGTRLTVV.

This clone has a single count. The chain recombines TRBV15 with TRBJ1-2, with TRBD1 as a possible D gene (6 bases). V lost 0 bases and J lost 4, with 12 bases in between. This CDR3 region has 15 residues. Germline V CDR1 and CDR2: LNHNV, YYDKDF (reference sequence). As DNA, the CDR3 is TGTGCCACCAGCAGAGAAAGGGGGTCTGGCTATGGCTACACCTTC. Its protein product is CATSRERGSGYGYTF. The whole variable domain, filled in from reference TRBV15 and TRBJ1-2, reads DAMVIQNPRYQVTQFGKPVTLSCSQTLNHNVMYWYQQKSSQAPKLLFHYYDKDFNNEADTPDNFQSRRPNTSFCFLDIRSPGLGDTAMYLCATSRERGSGYGYTFGSGTRLTVV.

This clone was detected once. The chain uses TRBV27 and TRBJ1-6; TRBD1 might be the D (5 bases). Trimming stripped 5 bases from V and 0 bases from J, with 11 bases between. Germline-derived CDR1 and CDR2 are MNHEY and SMNVEV (reference sequence). The length of the CDR3 is 16 residues. Here the CDR3 reads CASSRDSSSYNSPLHF. The CDR3, as DNA: TGTGCCAGCAGTCGGGACTCGAGCTCCTATAATTCACCCCTCCACTTT.

V gene TRBV5-5 combines with J gene TRBJ2-5; D is undetermined. This CDR3 has 15 residues. Per the germline V gene, CDR1 is SGHKS and CDR2 is YYEKEE (reference sequence). V was clipped by 4 bases and J by 0 bases, with 13 bases between them. CDR3 sequence (DNA): TGTGCCAGCAGCCTGGCAGACACGTACCAAGAGACCCAGTACTTC. This encodes CASSLADTYQETQYF.

With regard to this clone: A read error may produce the germline difference seen at one junction end. The chain combines TRBV28 with TRBJ2-7; maybe TRBD2 (6 bases). The CDR3 totals 12 residues. The germline V gene has CDR1 MDHEN and CDR2 SYDVKM. In DNA form, the CDR3 reads TGTGCCAGCAGTGAACAGGACTACAAGCAGTACTTC. Its protein is CASSEQDYKQYF.

The gene calls are TRBV19 and TRBJ1-2; 11 positions agree with TRBD1. The CDR3 is 15 amino acids. Germline CDR1 and CDR2: LNHDA and SQIVND (reference sequence). V was pared by 3 bases and J by 4 bases, with 4 bases of the junction left unmatched. Here the CDR3 reads CASSMDRGQSYGYTF. The CDR3 region has the DNA TGTGCCAGTAGTATGGACAGGGGGCAGAGCTATGGCTACACCTTC.

This CDR3 is CASSYTGPSEQYF. DNA for the CDR3: TGTGCCAGCAGCTATACAGGGCCTAGCGAGCAGTACTTC. The rearrangement joins TRBV28 to TRBJ2-7; a weak D match, TRBD1 (6 bases). The germline gives CDR1 MDHEN, CDR2 SYDVKM. The CDR3 has 13 amino acids. Trimming pared 6 bases from V and 6 bases from J, leaving 15 bases between.

The chain carries TRBV10-1 and TRBJ2-1; 12 nucleotides agree with TRBD2. The CDR3 totals 17 residues. The junction had 6 bases not matched to a gene; V was cut back by 6 bases and J by 0 bases. The germline V gene encodes CDR1 WNHNN and CDR2 SYGVQD (reference sequence). As DNA, the CDR3 is TGCGCCAGCAGCCGCACTAGCGGGGGGAGCTCCTACAATGAGCAGTTCTTC. This encodes CASSRTSGGSSYNEQFF.

This clone appeared a few times. This chain joins TRBV30 and TRBJ2-7; 8 bases fit TRBD2. Losses at the gene ends were 0 bases for V and 5 bases for J; bases not matched to a gene: 6. CDR3 length: 14 amino acids. Germline assignment: CDR1 GTSNPN and CDR2 SVGIG (reference sequence). The CDR3: CAWSVGAGDDEQYF. DNA for the CDR3: TGTGCCTGGAGTGTAGGAGCGGGAGACGACGAGCAGTACTTC.

This clone occurred a few times. The chain links TRBV6-5 to TRBJ1-6; 9 nucleotides match TRBD1. From germline, CDR1 is MNHEY and CDR2 SVGAGI. The CDR3 totals 13 residues. V lost 5 bases, J lost 9 bases, and 2 bases stayed unmatched. This CDR3 reads CASSRTGVSPLHF. The DNA of the CDR3 is TGTGCCAGCAGTCGGACAGGGGTTTCACCCCTCCACTTT.